The clone carrying this TCR beta chain was picked up a small number of times. The antigen is unknown. V gave up 7 bases and J gave up 5 bases; unmatched junction bases: 10. This CDR3 is built from 14 residues. CDR1 is MNHEY and CDR2 is SVGAGI in the germline V gene. The sample belongs to a study of T-cell memory formation after mild COVID-19. Findings of the study overall: Those CD4+ clones that contracted were mainly in CM and EM (CD8+ ones in EMRA).

TCRdb called the 5' RACE reads again in MiXCR, with one record for every CDR3 protein. Among fewer than 200,000 distinct CDR3 sequences listed, roughly 18% were seen once. V and J are TRBV6-5 and TRBJ2-5, with 7 bases matching TRBD2. The sequence derives from a man younger than 35 who had mild COVID-19 (a few samples of this study predate the infection). Cell type and time point are not known. Sample: PBMCs or a T cell subset sorted from them (not recorded which). CDR3 amino acids: CASKMAGREETQYF. DNA for the CDR3: TGTGCCAGCAAAATGGCGGGGAGGGAGGAGACCCAGTACTTC.